What follows is one T cell receptor beta chain and its context. Its target is not known. CDR3 length: 16 residues. V was trimmed by 6 bases and J by 3 bases, leaving 17 bases between them. The germline V gene encodes CDR1 MNHEY and CDR2 SVGEGT. The data were obtained in a study of blood T cells in healthy people across ages. Study observations and caveats: Across the age range, TCR beta diversity per million T cells fell in a roughly linear way. TCR beta diversity correlated strongly with naive T cell percentage.

Using a J-beta primer mix together with a sample-barcoded 5' primer, a second PCR was run for 7 to 11 cycles. TCRdb called the 5' RACE reads again in MiXCR, with one record for every CDR3 protein. Seen here are around 1,800,000 distinct CDR3 sequences, approximately 39% observed once, and the top ten hold roughly 23%. The specimen was blood. The rearrangement joins TRBV6-2 or TRBV6-3 to TRBJ2-2; D tentatively fits TRBD1 or TRBD2 (5 bases each). This receptor was obtained from a human donor in good health. In nucleotides, the CDR3 is TGTGCCAGCAGCGACTGGGACCTAAGGGACACCGGGGAGCTGTTTTTT. Its translation: CASSDWDLRDTGELFF.